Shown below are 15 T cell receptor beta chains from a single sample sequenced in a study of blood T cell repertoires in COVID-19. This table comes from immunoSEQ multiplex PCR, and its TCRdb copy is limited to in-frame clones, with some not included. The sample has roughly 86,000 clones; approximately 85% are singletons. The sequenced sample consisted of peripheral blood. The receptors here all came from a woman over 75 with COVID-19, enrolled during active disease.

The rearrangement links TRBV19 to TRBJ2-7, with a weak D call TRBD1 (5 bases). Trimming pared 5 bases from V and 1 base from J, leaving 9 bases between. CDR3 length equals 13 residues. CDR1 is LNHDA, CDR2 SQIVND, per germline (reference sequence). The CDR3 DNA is TGTGCCAGTAGTCGGACACAGTCCTACGAGCAGTACTTC. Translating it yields CASSRTQSYEQYF.

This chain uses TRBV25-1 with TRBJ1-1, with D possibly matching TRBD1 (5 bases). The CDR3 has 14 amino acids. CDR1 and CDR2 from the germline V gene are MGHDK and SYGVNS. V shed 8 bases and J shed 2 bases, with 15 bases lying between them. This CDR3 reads CASSELGGNTEAFF. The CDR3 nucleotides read TGTGCCAGCTCTGAATTGGGGGGTAACACTGAAGCTTTCTTT.

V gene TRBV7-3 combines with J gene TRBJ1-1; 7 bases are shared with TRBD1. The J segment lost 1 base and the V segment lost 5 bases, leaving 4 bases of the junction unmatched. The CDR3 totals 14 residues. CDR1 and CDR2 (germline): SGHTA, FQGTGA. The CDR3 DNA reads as TGTGCCAGCAGCAAGACAGGGCCGAACACTGAAGCTTTCTTT. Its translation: CASSKTGPNTEAFF.

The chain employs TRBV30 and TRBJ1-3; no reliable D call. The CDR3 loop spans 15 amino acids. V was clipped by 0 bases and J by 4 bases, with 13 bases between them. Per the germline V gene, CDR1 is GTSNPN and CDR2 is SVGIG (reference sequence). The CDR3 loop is CAWSVSREIGNTIYF. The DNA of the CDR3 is TGTGCCTGGAGTGTATCCCGGGAGATAGGAAACACCATATATTTT. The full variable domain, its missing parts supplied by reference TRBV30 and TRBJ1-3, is SQTIHQWPATLVQPVGSPLSLECTVEGTSNPNLYWYRQAAGRGLQLLFYSVGIGQISSEVPQNLSASRPQDRQFILSSKKLLLSDSGFYLCAWSVSREIGNTIYFGEGSWLTVV.

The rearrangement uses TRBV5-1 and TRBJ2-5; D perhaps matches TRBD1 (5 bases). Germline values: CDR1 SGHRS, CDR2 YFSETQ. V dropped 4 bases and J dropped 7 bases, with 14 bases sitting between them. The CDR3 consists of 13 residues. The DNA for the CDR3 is TGCGCCAGCAGCCTCGACAGTATTGGGACCCAGTACTTC. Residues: CASSLDSIGTQYF. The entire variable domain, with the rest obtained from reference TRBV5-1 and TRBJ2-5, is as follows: KAGVTQTPRYLIKTRGQQVTLSCSPISGHRSVSWYQQTPGQGLQFLFEYFSETQRNKGNFPGRFSGRQFSNSRSEMNVSTLELGDSALYLCASSLDSIGTQYFGPGTRLLVL.

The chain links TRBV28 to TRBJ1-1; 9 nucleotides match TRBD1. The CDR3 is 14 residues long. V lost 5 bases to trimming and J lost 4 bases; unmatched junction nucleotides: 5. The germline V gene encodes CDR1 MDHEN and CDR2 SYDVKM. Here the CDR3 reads CASSGQGLTTEAFF. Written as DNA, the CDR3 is TGTGCCAGCAGTGGACAGGGGTTGACCACTGAAGCTTTCTTT. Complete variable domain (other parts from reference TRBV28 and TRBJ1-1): DVKVTQSSRYLVKRTGEKVFLECVQDMDHENMFWYRQDPGLGLRLIYFSYDVKMKEKGDIPEGYSVSREKKERFSLILESASTNQTSMYLCASSGQGLTTEAFFGQGTRLTVV.

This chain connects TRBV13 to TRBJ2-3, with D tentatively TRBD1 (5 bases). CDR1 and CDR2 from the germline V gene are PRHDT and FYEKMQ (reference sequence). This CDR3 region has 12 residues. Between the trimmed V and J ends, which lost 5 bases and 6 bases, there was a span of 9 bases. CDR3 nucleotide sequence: TGTGCCAGCAGCCCTTGGGGCGATACGCAGTATTTT. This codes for CASSPWGDTQYF.

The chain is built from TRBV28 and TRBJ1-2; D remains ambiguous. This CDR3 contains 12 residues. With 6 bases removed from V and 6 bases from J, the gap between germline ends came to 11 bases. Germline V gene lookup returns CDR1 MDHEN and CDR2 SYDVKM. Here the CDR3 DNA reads TGTGCCAGCAGATCACGCCCTAATGGCTACACCTTC. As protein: CASRSRPNGYTF.

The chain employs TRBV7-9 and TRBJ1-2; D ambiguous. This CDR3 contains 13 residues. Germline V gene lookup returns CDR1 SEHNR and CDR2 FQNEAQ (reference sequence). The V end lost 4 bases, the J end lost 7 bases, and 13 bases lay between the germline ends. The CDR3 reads CASSYTGLGGYTF. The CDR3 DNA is TGTGCCAGCAGCTATACGGGGTTAGGTGGCTACACCTTC.

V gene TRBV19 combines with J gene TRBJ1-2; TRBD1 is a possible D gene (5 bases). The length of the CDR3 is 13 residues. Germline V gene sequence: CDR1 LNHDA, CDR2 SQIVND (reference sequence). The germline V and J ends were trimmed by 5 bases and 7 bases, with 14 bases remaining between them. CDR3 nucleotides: TGTGCCAGTAGTCTCAACAGCGACAGTGGCTACACCTTC. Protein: CASSLNSDSGYTF.

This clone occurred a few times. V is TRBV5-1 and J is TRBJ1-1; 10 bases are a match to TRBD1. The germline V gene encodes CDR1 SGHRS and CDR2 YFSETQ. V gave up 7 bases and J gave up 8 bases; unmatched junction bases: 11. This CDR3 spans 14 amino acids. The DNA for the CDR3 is TGCGCCAGCCGAATAAGGACAGGGGGACAAGAAGCTTTCTTT. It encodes CASRIRTGGQEAFF.

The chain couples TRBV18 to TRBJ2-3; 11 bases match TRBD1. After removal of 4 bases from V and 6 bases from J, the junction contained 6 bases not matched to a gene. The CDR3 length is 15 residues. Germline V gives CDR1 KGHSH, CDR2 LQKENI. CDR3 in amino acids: CASSLTGTGGDTQYF. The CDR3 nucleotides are TGTGCCAGCTCACTAACCGGGACAGGGGGTGATACGCAGTATTTT.

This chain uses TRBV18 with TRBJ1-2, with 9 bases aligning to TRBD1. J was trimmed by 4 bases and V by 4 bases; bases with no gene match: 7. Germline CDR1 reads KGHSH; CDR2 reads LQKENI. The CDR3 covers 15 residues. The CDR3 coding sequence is TGTGCCAGCTCACGTGGGACAGGGTTTCCCTATGGCTACACCTTC. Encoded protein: CASSRGTGFPYGYTF.

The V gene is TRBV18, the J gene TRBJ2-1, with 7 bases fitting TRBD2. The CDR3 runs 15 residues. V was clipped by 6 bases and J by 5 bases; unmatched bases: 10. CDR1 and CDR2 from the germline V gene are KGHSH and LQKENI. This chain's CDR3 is CASSLAASYNNEQFF. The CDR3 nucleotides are TGTGCCAGCTCCCTAGCGGCAAGTTATAACAATGAGCAGTTCTTC.

In nucleotides, the CDR3 is TGTGCCAGCAGCTTAGGCCCCTGGAGCTCCTACGAGCAGTACTTC. Encoded protein: CASSLGPWSSYEQYF. The chain carries TRBV7-6 and TRBJ2-7; D is uncertain. With 1 base removed from V and 0 bases from J, the gap between germline ends came to 10 bases. The CDR3 is 15 residues long. The germline V gene encodes CDR1 SGHVS and CDR2 FNYEAQ.